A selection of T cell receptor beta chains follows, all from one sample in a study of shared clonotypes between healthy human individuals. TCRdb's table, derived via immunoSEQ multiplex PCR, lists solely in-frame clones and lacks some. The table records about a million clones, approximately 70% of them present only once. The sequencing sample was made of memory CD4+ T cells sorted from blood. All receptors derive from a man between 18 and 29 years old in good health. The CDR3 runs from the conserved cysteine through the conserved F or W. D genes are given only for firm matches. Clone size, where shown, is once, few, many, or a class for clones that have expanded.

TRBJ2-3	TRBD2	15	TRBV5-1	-	TGCGCCAGCAGCTTGGCGGGGACTAACACAGATACGCAGTATTTT	CASSLAGTNTDTQYF
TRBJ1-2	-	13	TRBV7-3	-	TGTGCCAGCAGCTTAAGGGAAAACTATGGCTACACCTTC	CASSLRENYGYTF
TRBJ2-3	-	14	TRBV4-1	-	TGCGCCAGCAGCCAAGAGGGAGGTCGAGATACGCAGTATTTT	CASSQEGGRDTQYF
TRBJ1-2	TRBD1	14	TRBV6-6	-	TGTGCCAGCAGTTACAAGGGACAGAACTATGGCTACACCTTC	CASSYKGQNYGYTF
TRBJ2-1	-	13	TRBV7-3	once	TGTGCCAGCAGCTTCGGTAGGTTGGGGCTGCAGTTCTTC	CASSFGRLGLQFF
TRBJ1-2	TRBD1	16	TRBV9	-	TGTGCCAGCAGCGTAGTCCCCACAGGGGGCTCCTATGGCTACACCTTC	CASSVVPTGGSYGYTF
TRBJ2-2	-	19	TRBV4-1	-	TGCGCCAGCAGCCAAGATTTAGGACAGACACGACGGGGCACCGGGGAGCTGTTTTTT	CASSQDLGQTRRGTGELFF
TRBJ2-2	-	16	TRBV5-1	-	TGCGCCAGCAGCTTGGGTCCTCTTGGGAACACCGGGGAGCTGTTTTTT	CASSLGPLGNTGELFF
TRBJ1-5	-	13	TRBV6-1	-	TGTGCCAGCAGTGATTCCGGCGACGGGCCCCAGCATTTT	CASSDSGDGPQHF
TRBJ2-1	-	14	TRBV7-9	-	TGTGCCAGCAGCTCAATCAGGGAACTCAATGAGCAGTTCTTC	CASSSIRELNEQFF
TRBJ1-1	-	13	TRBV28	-	TGTGCCAGCAGTTTGAGGGTCATAACGCTGGCTTTCTTT	CASSLRVITLAFF
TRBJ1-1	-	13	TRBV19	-	TGTGCCAGTACCAGGCGGGGGATCACTGAAGCTTTCTTT	CASTRRGITEAFF
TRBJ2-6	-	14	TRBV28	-	TGTGCCAGCAGCCGTGGGGCCAGCTTCAACGTCCTGACTTTC	CASSRGASFNVLTF
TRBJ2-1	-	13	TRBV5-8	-	TGTGCCAGCAGTCCTAGAGTGGAGCATGAGCAGTTCTTC	CASSPRVEHEQFF
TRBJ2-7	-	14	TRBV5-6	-	TGTGCCAGCAGCTTGCCAGCGGCCGGGAAAGAGCAGTACTTC	CASSLPAAGKEQYF
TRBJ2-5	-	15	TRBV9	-	TGTGCCAGCAGCGTAGGTTTAGTCCCCAGGGAGACCCAGTACTTC	CASSVGLVPRETQYF
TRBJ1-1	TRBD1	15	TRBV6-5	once	TGTGCCAGCAGTTACTCCTACAGGGGGGGGAATGGAGCTTTCTTT	CASSYSYRGGNGAFF
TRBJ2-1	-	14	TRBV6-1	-	TGTGCCAAAGCCCGGGTCACCTTATACAATGAGCAGTTCTTC	CAKARVTLYNEQFF
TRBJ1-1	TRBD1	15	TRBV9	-	TGTGCCAGCAGCGTAGTCGGGACAGGGGACACTGAAGCTTTCTTT	CASSVVGTGDTEAFF
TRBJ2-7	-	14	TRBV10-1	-	TGCGCCAGCAGCCCTGGACAGATTTCTTCCGAGCAGTACTTC	CASSPGQISSEQYF
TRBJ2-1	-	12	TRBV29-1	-	TGCGGGGGGGCTAGCTCCTACAATGAGCAGTTCTTC	CGGASSYNEQFF
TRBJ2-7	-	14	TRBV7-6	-	TGTGCCAGCAGCCCCTCGGGGAATTCCTACGAGCAGTACTTC	CASSPSGNSYEQYF
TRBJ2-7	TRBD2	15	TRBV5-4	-	TGTGCCAGCAGCTTGTCAGGCGGGGGGAATTACGAGCAGTACTTC	CASSLSGGGNYEQYF
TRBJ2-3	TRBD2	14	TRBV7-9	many	TGTGCCAGCAGTTTCCTAGCGGGAGCGGATACGCAGTATTTT	CASSFLAGADTQYF
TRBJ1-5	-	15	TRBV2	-	TGTGCCAGCAGTGAAGAGGGGGATAGCAATCAGCCCCAGCATTTT	CASSEEGDSNQPQHF
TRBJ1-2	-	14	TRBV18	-	TGTGCCAGCTCACCTCGGGGGGCAGAATATGGCTACACCTTC	CASSPRGAEYGYTF
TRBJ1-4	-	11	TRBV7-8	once	TGTGCCAGCAGCTCCCGGGAAAAACTGTTTTTT	CASSSREKLFF
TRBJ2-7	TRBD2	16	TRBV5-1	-	TGCGCCAGCAGCTTCACCCCTAGCGGGGGTCACTACGAGCAGTACTTC	CASSFTPSGGHYEQYF